The sequence of this T cell receptor (beta chain) was determined in a study of CD8 T cells in Susac syndrome. TCR beta from blood CD8+ and CD4+ T cells was sequenced. The multiple sclerosis controls were treatment-naive patients affected by stable or active relapsing-remitting disease. The authors negatively isolated CD8+ and CD4+ T cells and FACS-enriched TEMRA cells. It was with random hexamers that 0.5 to 1 ug RNA was reverse transcribed. The CDR3 of TCR beta was amplified by immunoSEQ multiplex PCR across 54 Vbeta and 13 Jbeta. TCRdb reprocessed the immunoSEQ multiplex PCR reads with MiXCR, giving one entry per CDR3 protein. The sample records 150,000 to 250,000 distinct CDR3 sequences, 90% to 95% being singletons. The V end lost 3 bases, the J end lost 11 bases, and 13 bases lay between the germline ends. In germline, CDR1 is GTSNPN, CDR2 SVGIG (reference sequence). The CDR3 loop spans 11 amino acids.

What was sequenced was CD4+ T cells from PBMCs. The TCR comes from a human donor with multiple sclerosis. The chain links TRBV30 to TRBJ1-1; no firm D call. CDR3 residues: CAWRILAWAFF. The CDR3 bases are TGTGCCTGGAGAATTTTAGCTTGGGCTTTCTTT.